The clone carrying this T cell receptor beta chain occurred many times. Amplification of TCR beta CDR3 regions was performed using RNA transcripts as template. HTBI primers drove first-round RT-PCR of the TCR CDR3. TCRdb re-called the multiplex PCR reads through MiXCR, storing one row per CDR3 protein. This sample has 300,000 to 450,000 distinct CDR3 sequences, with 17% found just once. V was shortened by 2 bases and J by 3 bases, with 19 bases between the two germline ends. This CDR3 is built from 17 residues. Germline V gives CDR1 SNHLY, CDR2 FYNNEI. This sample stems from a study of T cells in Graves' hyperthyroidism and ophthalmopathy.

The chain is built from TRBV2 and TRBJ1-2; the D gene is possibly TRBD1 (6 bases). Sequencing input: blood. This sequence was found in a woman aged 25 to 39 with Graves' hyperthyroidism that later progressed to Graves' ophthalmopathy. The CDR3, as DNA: TGTGCCAGCAGTGAACAATGGCCGTCAGGGGAGGACTATGGCTACACCTTC. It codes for CASSEQWPSGEDYGYTF.